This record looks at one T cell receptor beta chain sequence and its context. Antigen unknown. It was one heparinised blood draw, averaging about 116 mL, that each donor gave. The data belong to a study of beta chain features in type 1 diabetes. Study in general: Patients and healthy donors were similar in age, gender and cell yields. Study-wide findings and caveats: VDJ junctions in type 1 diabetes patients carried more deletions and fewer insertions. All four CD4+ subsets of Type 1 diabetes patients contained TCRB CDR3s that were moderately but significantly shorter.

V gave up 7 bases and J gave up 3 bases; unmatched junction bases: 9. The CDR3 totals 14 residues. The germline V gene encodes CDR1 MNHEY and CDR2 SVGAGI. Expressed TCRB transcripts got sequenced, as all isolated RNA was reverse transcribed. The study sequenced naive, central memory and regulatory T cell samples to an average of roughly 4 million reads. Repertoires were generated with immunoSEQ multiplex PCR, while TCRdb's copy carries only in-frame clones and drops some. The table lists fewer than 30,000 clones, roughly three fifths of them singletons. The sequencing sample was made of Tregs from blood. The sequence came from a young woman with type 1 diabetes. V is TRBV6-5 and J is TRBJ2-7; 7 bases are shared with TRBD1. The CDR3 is CASTDREVGYEQYV. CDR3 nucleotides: TGTGCCAGCACTGACAGGGAAGTTGGCTACGAGCAGTACGTC.